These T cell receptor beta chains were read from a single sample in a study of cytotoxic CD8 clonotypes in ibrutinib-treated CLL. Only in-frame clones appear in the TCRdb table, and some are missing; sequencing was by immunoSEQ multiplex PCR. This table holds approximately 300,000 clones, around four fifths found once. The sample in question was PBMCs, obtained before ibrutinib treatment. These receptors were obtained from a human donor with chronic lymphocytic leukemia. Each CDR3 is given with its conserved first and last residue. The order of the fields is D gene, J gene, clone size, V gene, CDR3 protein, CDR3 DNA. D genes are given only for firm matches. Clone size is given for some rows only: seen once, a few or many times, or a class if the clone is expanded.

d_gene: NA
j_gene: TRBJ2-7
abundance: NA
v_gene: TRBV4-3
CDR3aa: CASSHDTRFSSYEQYF
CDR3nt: TGCGCCAGCAGCCACGATACTAGATTTAGCTCCTACGAGCAGTACTTC

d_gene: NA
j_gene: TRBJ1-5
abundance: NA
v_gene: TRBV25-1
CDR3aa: CASSEGGTYQPQHF
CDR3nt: TGTGCCAGCAGTGAGGGCGGGACCTATCAGCCCCAGCATTTT

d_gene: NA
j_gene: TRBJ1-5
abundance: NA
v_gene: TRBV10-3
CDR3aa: CAISESWGVDNQPQHF
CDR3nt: TGTGCCATCAGTGAGTCCTGGGGGGTGGACAATCAGCCCCAGCATTTT

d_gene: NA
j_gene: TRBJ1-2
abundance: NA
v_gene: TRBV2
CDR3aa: CASSVWDTFYGYTF
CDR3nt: TGTGCCAGCAGTGTCTGGGACACCTTCTATGGCTACACCTTC

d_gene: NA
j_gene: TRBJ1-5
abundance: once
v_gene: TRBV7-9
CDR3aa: CASSSSRDIYNQPQHF
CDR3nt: TGTGCCAGCAGCTCGTCCCGGGACATTTACAATCAGCCCCAGCATTTT

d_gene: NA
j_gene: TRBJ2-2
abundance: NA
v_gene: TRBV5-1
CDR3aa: CASSEATGELFF
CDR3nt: TGCGCCAGCAGTGAGGCCACCGGGGAGCTGTTTTTT

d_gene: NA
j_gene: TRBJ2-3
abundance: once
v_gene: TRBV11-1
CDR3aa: CASSLAYWRQTGDTQYF
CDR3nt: TGTGCCAGCAGCTTAGCTTATTGGCGGCAGACAGGAGATACGCAGTATTTT

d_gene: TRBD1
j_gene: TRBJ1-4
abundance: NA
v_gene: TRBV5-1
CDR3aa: CASSLRPGQGDEKLFF
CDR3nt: TGCGCCAGCAGCCTAAGACCGGGACAGGGGGATGAAAAACTGTTTTTT

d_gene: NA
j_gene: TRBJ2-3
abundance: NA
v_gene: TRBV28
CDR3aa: CALRRRSSTDTQYF
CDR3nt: TGTGCCCTAAGGAGGCGATCTAGCACAGATACGCAGTATTTT

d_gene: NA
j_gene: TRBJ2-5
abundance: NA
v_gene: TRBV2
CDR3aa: CASSEALAGQETQYF
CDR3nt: TGTGCCAGCAGTGAAGCCCTAGCCGGACAAGAGACCCAGTACTTC

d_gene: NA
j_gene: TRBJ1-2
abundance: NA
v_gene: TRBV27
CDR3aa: CASSLLDGTYGYTF
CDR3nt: TGTGCCAGCAGTTTGCTGGACGGAACCTATGGCTACACCTTC

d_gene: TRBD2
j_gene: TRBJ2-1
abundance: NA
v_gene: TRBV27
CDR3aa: CASSLRPSGRANEQFF
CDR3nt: TGTGCCAGCAGTTTAAGGCCTAGCGGGAGGGCCAATGAGCAGTTCTTC

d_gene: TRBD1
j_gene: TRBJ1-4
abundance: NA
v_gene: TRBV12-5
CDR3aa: CASGTSGGADEKLFF
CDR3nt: TGTGCTAGTGGTACTTCAGGGGGCGCGGATGAAAAACTGTTTTTT